This T cell receptor beta chain was profiled in a study of cytomegalovirus exposure and HLA in healthy donors. Study-wide background: A prior study identified 117 million unique TCR beta sequences from 190 million or so T cells.

General study findings and limits: In a later analysis, TCR beta V- and J-gene trimming showed a link to a missense DCLRE1C variant. Rare TCR sequences predominated, though certain public TCRs were found in many donors.

Turning to this clone: Its cognate antigen is unknown.

Germline V lookup: CDR1 MGHRA, CDR2 YSYEKL. The J segment lost 5 bases and the V segment lost 4 bases, leaving 7 bases of the junction unmatched. This CDR3 contains 14 residues. The PCR was carried out with 60 Vbeta primers and 13 Jbeta primers. The method was immunoSEQ multiplex PCR; TCRdb's version includes in-frame clones alone and lacks a portion of them. The data hold 150,000 to 200,000 clones, with 70% to 90% observed a single time. Sequencing was carried out using PBMCs. The chain uses TRBV4-1 and TRBJ1-2, with 7 bases that match TRBD1. This clonotype was obtained from a girl between 10 and 17 years old in good health and CMV-seropositive. The CDR3 sequence is CASSRSGTEYGYTF. The CDR3 nucleotides are TGCGCCAGCAGCCGATCCGGGACAGAATATGGCTACACCTTC.